This T cell receptor beta chain is drawn from a study of blood T cell repertoires in COVID-19. In the study overall: Samples of COVID-19 (acute and convalescent) were obtained from the United States, Italy and Spain.

Germline CDR1 is SGHTA and CDR2 is FQGNSA. J lost 7 bases, V lost 3 bases, and 10 bases had no gene match. The CDR3 runs to 16 residues. Enrolled through a virtual design, the participants were between roughly 18 and 90 years of age and came from 24 US areas. In the source study's methods: Estimates of nucleated cell counts were drawn from the amplification of reference gene primers. Sequencing used immunoSEQ multiplex PCR; TCRdb keeps in-frame clones, though not all of them. V and J calls and clone size come straight from that table; D and trimming were deduced from the DNA. The table has about 300,000 clones, roughly 85% seen once.

The sequencing sample was made of PBMCs or T cells enriched from blood (not recorded which). This TCR derives from a young man who had recovered from COVID-19. The rearrangement links TRBV7-2 to TRBJ1-4; 8 nucleotides agree with TRBD1. In DNA, the CDR3 is TGTGCCAGCAGCTTGGAGGGCAGGGGGCTGGCTGAAAAACTGTTTTTT. It codes for CASSLEGRGLAEKLFF. The entire variable domain, with the rest obtained from reference TRBV7-2 and TRBJ1-4, is as follows: GAGVSQSPSNKVTEKGKDVELRCDPISGHTALYWYRQSLGQGLEFLIYFQGNSAPDKSGLPSDRFSAERTGGSVSTLTIQRTQQEDSAVYLCASSLEGRGLAEKLFFGSGTQLSVL.